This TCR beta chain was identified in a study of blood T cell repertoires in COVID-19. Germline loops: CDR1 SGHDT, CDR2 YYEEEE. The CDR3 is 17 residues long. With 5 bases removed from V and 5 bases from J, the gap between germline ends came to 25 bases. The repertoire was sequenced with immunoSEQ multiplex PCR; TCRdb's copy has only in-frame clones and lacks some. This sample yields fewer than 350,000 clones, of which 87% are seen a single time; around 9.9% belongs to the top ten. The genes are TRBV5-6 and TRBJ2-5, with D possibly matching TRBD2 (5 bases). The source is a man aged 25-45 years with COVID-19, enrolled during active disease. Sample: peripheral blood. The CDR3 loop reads CASSSLGMAFEPETQYF. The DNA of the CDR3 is TGTGCCAGCAGTTCCCTCGGGATGGCGTTCGAACCGGAGACCCAGTACTTC. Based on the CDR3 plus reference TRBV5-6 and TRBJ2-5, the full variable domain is DAGVTQSPTHLIKTRGQQVTLRCSPKSGHDTVSWYQQALGQGPQFIFQYYEEEERQRGNFPDRFSGHQFPNYSSELNVNALLLGDSALYLCASSSLGMAFEPETQYFGPGTRLLVL.